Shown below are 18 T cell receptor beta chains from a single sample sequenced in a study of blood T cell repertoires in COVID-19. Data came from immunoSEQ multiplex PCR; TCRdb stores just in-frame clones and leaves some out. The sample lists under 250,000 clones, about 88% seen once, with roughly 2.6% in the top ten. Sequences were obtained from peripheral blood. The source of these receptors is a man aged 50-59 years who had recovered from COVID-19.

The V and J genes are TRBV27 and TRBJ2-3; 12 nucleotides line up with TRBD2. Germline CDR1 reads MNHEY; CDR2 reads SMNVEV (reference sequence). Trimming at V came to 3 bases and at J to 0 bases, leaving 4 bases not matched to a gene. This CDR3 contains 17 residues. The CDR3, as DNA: TGTGCCAGCAGTTTCCGGACTAGCGGGACTAGCACAGATACGCAGTATTTT. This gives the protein CASSFRTSGTSTDTQYF.

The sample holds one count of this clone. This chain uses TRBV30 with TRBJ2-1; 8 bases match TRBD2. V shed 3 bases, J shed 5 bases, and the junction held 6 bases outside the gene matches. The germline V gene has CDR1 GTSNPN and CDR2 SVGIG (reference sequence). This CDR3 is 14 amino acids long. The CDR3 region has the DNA TGTGCCTGGAGCCGACTAGCGAGGGACAATGAGCAGTTCTTC. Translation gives CAWSRLARDNEQFF.

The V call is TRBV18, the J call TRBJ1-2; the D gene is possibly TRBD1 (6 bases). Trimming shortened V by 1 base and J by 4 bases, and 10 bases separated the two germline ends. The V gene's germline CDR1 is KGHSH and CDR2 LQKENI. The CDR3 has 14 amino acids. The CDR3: CASSPLDRPYGYTF. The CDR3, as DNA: TGTGCCAGCTCACCACTCGACAGGCCCTATGGCTACACCTTC.

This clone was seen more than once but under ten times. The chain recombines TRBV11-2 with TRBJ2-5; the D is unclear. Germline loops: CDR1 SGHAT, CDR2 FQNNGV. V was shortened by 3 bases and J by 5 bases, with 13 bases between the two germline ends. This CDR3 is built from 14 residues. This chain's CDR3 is CASSFWRGWETQYF. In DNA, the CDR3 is TGTGCCAGCAGCTTTTGGCGAGGTTGGGAGACCCAGTACTTC.

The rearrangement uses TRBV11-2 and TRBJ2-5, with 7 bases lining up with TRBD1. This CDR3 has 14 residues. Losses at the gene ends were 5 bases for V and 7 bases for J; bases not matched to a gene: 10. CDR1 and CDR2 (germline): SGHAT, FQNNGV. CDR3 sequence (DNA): TGTGCCAGCAGCGGCCGACAGGGTGGGGGGACCCAGTACTTC. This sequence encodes CASSGRQGGGTQYF.

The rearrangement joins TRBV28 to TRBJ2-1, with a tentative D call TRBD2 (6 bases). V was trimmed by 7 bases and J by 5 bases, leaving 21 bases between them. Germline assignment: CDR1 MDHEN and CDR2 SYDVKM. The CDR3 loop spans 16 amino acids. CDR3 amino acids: CASISPGEITHNEQFF. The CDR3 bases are TGTGCCAGCATATCTCCGGGGGAGATCACTCACAATGAGCAGTTCTTC.

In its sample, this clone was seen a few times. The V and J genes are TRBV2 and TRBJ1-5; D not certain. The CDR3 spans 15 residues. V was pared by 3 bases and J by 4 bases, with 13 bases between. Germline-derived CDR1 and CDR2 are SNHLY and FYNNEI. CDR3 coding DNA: TGTGCCAGCAGTGACTCGCGGGCAAGGAATCAGCCCCAGCATTTT. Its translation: CASSDSRARNQPQHF.

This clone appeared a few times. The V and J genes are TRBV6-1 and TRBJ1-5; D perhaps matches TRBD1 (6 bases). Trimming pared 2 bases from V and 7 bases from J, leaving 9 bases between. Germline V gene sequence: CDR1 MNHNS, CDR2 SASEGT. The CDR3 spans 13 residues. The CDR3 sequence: CASSERQGQPQHF. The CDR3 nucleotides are TGTGCCAGCAGTGAACGTCAGGGGCAGCCCCAGCATTTT.

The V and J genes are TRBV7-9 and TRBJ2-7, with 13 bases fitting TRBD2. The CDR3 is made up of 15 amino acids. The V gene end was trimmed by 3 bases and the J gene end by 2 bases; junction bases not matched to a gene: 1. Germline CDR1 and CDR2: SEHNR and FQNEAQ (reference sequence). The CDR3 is CASSFGLAGAYEQYF. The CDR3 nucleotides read TGTGCCAGCAGCTTTGGACTAGCGGGAGCCTACGAGCAGTACTTC.

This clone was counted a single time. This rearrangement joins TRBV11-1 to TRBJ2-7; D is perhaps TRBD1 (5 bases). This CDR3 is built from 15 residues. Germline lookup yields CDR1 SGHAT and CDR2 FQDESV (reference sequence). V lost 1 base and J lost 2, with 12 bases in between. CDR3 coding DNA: TGTGCCAGCAGCTTAGACCGTGCAGGGCCCTACGAGCAGTACTTC. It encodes CASSLDRAGPYEQYF.

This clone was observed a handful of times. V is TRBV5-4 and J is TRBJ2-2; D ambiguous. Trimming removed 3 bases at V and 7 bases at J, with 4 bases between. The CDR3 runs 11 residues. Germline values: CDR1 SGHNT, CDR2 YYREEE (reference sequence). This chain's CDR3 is CASSSFGELFF. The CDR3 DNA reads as TGTGCCAGCAGCTCGTTCGGGGAGCTGTTTTTT. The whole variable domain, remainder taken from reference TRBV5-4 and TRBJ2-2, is ETGVTQSPTHLIKTRGQQVTLRCSSQSGHNTVSWYQQALGQGPQFIFQYYREEENGRGNFPPRFSGLQFPNYSSELNVNALELDDSALYLCASSSFGELFFGEGSRLTVL.

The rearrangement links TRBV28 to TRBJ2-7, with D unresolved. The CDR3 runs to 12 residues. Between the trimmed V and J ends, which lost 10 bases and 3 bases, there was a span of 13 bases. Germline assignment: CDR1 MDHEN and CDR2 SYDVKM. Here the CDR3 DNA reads TGTGCCACCTCTCTTTCCTACTACGAGCAGTACTTC. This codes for CATSLSYYEQYF.

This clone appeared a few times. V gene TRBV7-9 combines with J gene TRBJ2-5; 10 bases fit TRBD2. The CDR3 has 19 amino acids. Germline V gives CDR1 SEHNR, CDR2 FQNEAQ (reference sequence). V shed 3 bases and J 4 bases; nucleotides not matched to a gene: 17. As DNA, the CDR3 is TGTGCCAGCAGCTTCCCCGCTAGCGGGAGAAATCGGTGGGGAGAGACCCAGTACTTC. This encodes CASSFPASGRNRWGETQYF.

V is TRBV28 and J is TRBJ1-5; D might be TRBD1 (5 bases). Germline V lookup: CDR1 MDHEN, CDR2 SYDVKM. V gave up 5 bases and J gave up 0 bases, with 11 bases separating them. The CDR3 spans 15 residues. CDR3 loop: CASSRGGYSNQPQHF. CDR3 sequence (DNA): TGTGCCAGCAGTCGCGGGGGTTATAGCAATCAGCCCCAGCATTTT.

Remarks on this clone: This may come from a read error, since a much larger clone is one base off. Here the CDR3 DNA reads TGTGCCAGCTCACGGGACAGCTTGAACACTGAAGCTTTCTTT. This codes for CASSRDSLNTEAFF. The rearrangement uses TRBV18 and TRBJ1-1; TRBD1 agrees at 7 bases. Germline trimming cut 4 bases from V and 0 bases from J; bases unmatched to any gene: 2. CDR1 and CDR2 from the germline V gene are KGHSH and LQKENI. The CDR3 has 14 amino acids.

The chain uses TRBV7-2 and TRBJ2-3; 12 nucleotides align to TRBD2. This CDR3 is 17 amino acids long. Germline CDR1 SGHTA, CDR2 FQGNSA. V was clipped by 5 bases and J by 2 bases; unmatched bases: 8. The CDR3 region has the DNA TGTGCCAGCAGCGAGAGACTAGCGGGAGCGACCACAGATACGCAGTATTTT. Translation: CASSERLAGATTDTQYF.

The CDR3 DNA sequence: TGCGCCAGCAGCCGAAGAGGGACAGGCACAGATACGCAGTATTTT. Protein: CASSRRGTGTDTQYF. The chain couples TRBV4-1 to TRBJ2-3, with 7 bases matching TRBD1. Germline assignment: CDR1 MGHRA and CDR2 YSYEKL. Trimming cost V 4 bases and J 1 base; bases outside gene matches: 5. This CDR3 is 15 amino acids long.

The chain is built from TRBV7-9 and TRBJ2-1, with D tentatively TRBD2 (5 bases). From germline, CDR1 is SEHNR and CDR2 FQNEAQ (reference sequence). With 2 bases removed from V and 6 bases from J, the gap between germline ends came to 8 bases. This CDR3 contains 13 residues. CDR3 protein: CASSLTGINEQFF. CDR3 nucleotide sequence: TGTGCCAGCAGCTTAACGGGGATCAATGAGCAGTTCTTC.